The rows below give T cell receptor beta chains drawn from one sample of a study of cytomegalovirus exposure and HLA in healthy donors. The protocol was immunoSEQ multiplex PCR, while the TCRdb copy is restricted to in-frame clones and leaves out a portion. The repertoire consists of some 120,000 clones, with under 85% occurring once and the leading ten covering nearly 6%. Material: PBMCs. The receptors shown here come from a woman in her forties or fifties in good health and CMV-seropositive. CDR3s include the opening cysteine and the closing phenylalanine or tryptophan. D genes are given only for firm matches. Only part of the rows carry a size: once, few, many, or a class if the clone is expanded.

abundance	d_gene	v_gene	j_gene	CDR3aa	CDR3nt
few	TRBD1	TRBV6-1	TRBJ1-6	CASSEGQSPSPLHF	TGTGCCAGCAGTGAGGGACAGTCTCCCTCACCCCTCCACTTT
NA	NA	TRBV2	TRBJ1-6	CASSIDNRKGSPLHF	TGTGCCAGCAGTATAGATAACAGGAAGGGTTCACCCCTCCACTTT
once	NA	TRBV7-9	TRBJ1-2	CASSLASGWRGYTF	TGTGCCAGCAGCTTAGCGTCGGGGTGGCGGGGCTACACCTTC
NA	TRBD1	TRBV4-3	TRBJ2-1	CASSRWPGTGNEQFF	TGCGCCAGCAGCAGGTGGCCTGGGACAGGCAATGAGCAGTTCTTC
NA	NA	TRBV18	TRBJ2-3	CASSPSRGSDTQYF	TGTGCCAGCTCACCATCTAGGGGATCAGATACGCAGTATTTT
once	TRBD2	TRBV2	TRBJ2-2	CASSLAGGIPGELFF	TGTGCCAGCAGTTTAGCGGGGGGGATCCCCGGGGAGCTGTTTTTT
NA	NA	TRBV5-1	TRBJ1-6	CASSLRGADSPLHF	TGCGCCAGCAGCTTGAGAGGCGCCGATTCACCCCTCCACTTT
NA	NA	TRBV6-5	TRBJ1-2	CASSYPKGSYTF	TGTGCCAGCAGTTACCCGAAGGGGAGCTACACCTTC
once	NA	TRBV11-3	TRBJ2-2	CASSPLHTGELFF	TGTGCCAGCAGCCCCCTCCACACCGGGGAGCTGTTTTTT
NA	NA	TRBV5-6	TRBJ1-6	CASSWLTGSNSPLHF	TGTGCCAGCAGCTGGTTGACAGGCTCTAATTCACCCCTCCACTTT
NA	NA	TRBV10-3	TRBJ2-1	CAIRTGEYNEQFF	TGTGCCATCAGGACGGGGGAGTACAATGAGCAGTTCTTC
NA	TRBD1	TRBV10-3	TRBJ2-7	CAITDTRDSEQYF	TGTGCCATCACCGACACTAGGGACAGCGAGCAGTACTTC
few	NA	TRBV7-9	TRBJ1-1	CASSLSGGGVVNTEAFF	TGTGCCAGCAGCTTGAGCGGGGGGGGTGTAGTGAACACTGAAGCTTTCTTT
NA	TRBD1	TRBV7-2	TRBJ2-2	CASSSKQGPGELFF	TGTGCCAGCAGCTCAAAACAGGGGCCCGGGGAGCTGTTTTTT
few	NA	TRBV5-1	TRBJ1-6	CASSLVEVSPLHF	TGCGCCAGCAGCTTGGTTGAGGTTTCACCCCTCCACTTT